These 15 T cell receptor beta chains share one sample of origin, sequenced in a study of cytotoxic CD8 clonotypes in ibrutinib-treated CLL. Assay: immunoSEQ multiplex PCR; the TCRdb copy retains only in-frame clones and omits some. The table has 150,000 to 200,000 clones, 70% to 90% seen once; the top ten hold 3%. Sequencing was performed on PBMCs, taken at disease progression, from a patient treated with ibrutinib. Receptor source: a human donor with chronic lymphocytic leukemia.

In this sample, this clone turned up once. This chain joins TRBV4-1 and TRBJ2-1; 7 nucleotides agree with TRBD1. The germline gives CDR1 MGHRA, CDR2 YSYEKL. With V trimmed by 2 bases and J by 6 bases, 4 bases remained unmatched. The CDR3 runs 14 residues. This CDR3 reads CASSQQRQGNEQFF. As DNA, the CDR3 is TGCGCCAGCAGCCAACAAAGACAGGGCAATGAGCAGTTCTTC.

CDR3 coding DNA: TGTGCCAGCAGCAGGATAGGAGAGACCCAGTACTTC. Translation: CASSRIGETQYF. J is TRBJ2-5 and V is TRBV9, with D unresolved. CDR1 SGDLS and CDR2 YYNGEE come from the germline V gene. Trimming left V 4 bases short and J 4 bases short, with 8 bases between. The CDR3 totals 12 residues.

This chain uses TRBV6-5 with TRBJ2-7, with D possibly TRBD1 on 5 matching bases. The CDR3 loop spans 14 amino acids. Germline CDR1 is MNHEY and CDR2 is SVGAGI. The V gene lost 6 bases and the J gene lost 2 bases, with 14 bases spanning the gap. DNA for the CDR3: TGTGCCAGCAGAAATACAGGACCCCCCTACGAGCAGTACTTC. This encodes CASRNTGPPYEQYF.

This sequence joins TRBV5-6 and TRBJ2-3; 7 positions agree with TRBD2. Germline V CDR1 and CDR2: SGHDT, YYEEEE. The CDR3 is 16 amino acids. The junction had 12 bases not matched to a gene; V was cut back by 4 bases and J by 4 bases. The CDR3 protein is CASSQPSGGLPDTQYF. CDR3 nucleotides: TGTGCCAGCAGCCAACCTAGCGGAGGGCTCCCAGATACGCAGTATTTT.

DNA for the CDR3: TGTGCCGGGGGACCGGGGGGATTTAATCAGCCCCAGCATTTT. Translated, it gives CAGGPGGFNQPQHF. The gene calls are TRBV19 and TRBJ1-5; D possibly corresponds to TRBD1 (5 bases). Germline assignment: CDR1 LNHDA and CDR2 SQIVND (reference sequence). This CDR3 region has 14 residues. V was trimmed by 11 bases and J by 4 bases, leaving 18 bases between them.

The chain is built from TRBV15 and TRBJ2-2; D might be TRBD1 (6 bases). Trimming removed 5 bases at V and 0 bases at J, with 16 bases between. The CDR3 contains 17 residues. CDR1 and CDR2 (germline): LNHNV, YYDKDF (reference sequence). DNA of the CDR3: TGTGCCACCAGCCCGAAGAGAGGGGGAACGAACACCGGGGAGCTGTTTTTT. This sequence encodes CATSPKRGGTNTGELFF.

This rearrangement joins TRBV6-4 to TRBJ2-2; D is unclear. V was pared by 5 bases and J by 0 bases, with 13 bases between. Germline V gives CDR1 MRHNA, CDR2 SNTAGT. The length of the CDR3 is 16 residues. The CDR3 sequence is CASSLEENANTGELFF. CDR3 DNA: TGTGCCAGCAGTCTCGAGGAGAACGCGAACACCGGGGAGCTGTTTTTT.

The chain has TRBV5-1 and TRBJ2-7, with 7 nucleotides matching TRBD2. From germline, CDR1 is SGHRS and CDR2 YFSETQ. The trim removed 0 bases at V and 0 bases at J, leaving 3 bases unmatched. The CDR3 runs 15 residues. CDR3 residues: CASSLEWTSSYEQYF. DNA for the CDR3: TGCGCCAGCAGCTTGGAATGGACTAGCTCCTACGAGCAGTACTTC.

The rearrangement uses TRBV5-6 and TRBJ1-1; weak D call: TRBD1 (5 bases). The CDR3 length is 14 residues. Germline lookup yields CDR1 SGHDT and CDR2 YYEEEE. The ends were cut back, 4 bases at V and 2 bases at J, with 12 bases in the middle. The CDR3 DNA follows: TGTGCCAGCAGCCGGGGGAGGGTTAACACTGAAGCTTTCTTT. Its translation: CASSRGRVNTEAFF.

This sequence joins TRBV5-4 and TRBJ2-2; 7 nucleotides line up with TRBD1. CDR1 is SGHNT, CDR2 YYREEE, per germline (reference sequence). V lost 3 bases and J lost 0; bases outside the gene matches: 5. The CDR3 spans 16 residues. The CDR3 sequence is CASSWDRTSNTGELFF. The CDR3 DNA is TGTGCCAGCAGCTGGGACAGAACTTCGAACACCGGGGAGCTGTTTTTT.

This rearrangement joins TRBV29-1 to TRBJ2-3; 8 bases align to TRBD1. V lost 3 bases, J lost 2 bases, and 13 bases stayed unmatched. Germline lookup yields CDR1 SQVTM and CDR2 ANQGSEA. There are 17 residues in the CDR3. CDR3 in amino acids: CSVDDLERTGHTDTQYF. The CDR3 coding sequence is TGCAGCGTTGATGACCTGGAACGGACAGGGCACACAGATACGCAGTATTTT.

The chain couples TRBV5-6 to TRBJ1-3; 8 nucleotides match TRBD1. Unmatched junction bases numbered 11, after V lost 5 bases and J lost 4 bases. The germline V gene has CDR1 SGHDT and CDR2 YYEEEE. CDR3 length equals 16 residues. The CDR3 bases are TGTGCCAGCAGTTACGACAGGGGAAGCCCGGGAAACACCATATATTTT. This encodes CASSYDRGSPGNTIYF.

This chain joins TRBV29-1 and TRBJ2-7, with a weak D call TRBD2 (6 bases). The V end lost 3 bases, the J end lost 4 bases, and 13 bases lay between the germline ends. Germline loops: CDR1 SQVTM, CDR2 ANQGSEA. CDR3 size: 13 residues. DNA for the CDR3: TGCAGCGTTGACTGGGGGAGCGGGTACGAGCAGTACTTC. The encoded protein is CSVDWGSGYEQYF.

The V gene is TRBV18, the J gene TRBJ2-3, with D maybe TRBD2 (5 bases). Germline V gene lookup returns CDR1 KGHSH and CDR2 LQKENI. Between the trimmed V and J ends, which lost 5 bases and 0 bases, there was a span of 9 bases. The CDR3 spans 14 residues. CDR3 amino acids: CASSEGASTDTQYF. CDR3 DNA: TGTGCCAGCTCAGAGGGAGCAAGCACAGATACGCAGTATTTT.

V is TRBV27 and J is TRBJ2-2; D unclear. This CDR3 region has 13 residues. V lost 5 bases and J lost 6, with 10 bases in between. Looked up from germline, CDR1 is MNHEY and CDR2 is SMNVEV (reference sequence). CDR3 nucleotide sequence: TGTGCCAGCAGTCCGACTCCCCCCGGGGAGCTGTTTTTT. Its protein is CASSPTPPGELFF.